The rows below give T cell receptor beta chains drawn from one sample of a study of technical replicates of blood from a handful of donors. Profiling relied on immunoSEQ multiplex PCR, and the TCRdb table lists in-frame clones only, not all of them. This repertoire shows approximately 76,000 clones, 97% found once; its top ten account for approximately 0.2%. The sequencing sample was made of T cells isolated from PBMCs. The origin of the receptors is a human donor in good health. The CDR3 runs from the conserved cysteine through the conserved F or W. The D gene is left open where the match is weak. A row's size may be missing; if present it is once, few, many or a size class.

size,V,D,J,CDR3,DNA
.,TRBV5-4,.,TRBJ1-1,CASSSRQAGDTEAFF,TGTGCCAGCAGCTCGAGACAGGCGGGGGACACTGAAGCTTTCTTT
.,TRBV7-8,TRBD2,TRBJ2-7,CASSSAGGEQYF,TGTGCCAGCAGCTCAGCGGGAGGTGAGCAGTACTTC
once,TRBV27,.,TRBJ1-2,CASSLRGNNYGYTF,TGTGCCAGCAGTTTAAGGGGGAATAACTATGGCTACACCTTC
.,TRBV5-4,.,TRBJ2-3,CASSFEASADTQYF,TGTGCCAGCAGCTTCGAGGCTAGTGCAGATACGCAGTATTTT
.,TRBV7-6,TRBD2,TRBJ2-3,CASSFGASGGLLTDTQYF,TGTGCCAGCAGCTTTGGGGCTAGCGGGGGTCTACTCACAGATACGCAGTATTTT
.,TRBV14,.,TRBJ2-1,CASSPYRDRDEQFF,TGTGCCAGCAGCCCTTATCGGGATAGGGATGAGCAGTTCTTC
.,TRBV5-1,.,TRBJ2-3,CASSSNPQGTDTQYF,TGCGCCAGCAGCTCAAACCCCCAGGGCACAGATACGCAGTATTTT
.,TRBV6-4,TRBD1,TRBJ2-7,CAGGDRGDEQYF,TGTGCCGGGGGGGACAGGGGCGACGAGCAGTACTTC
.,TRBV7-3,.,TRBJ1-1,CASSTMGGGAFRTMNTEAFF,TGTGCCAGCAGCACCATGGGGGGGGGCGCATTCCGGACTATGAACACTGAAGCTTTCTTT
.,TRBV28,TRBD1,TRBJ2-1,CASSQTGTGQFF,TGTGCCAGCAGTCAAACCGGGACAGGGCAGTTCTTC
once,TRBV9,.,TRBJ2-1,CASSPPRGYNEQFF,TGTGCCAGCAGCCCCCCAAGGGGGTACAATGAGCAGTTCTTC
.,TRBV29-1,TRBD1,TRBJ1-1,CSVEPTGAMNTEAFF,TGCAGCGTTGAACCCACAGGGGCTATGAACACTGAAGCTTTCTTT
.,TRBV19,TRBD1,TRBJ1-1,CASSPGDREVTEAFF,TGTGCCAGTAGTCCGGGGGACAGGGAGGTCACTGAAGCTTTCTTT
.,TRBV19,.,TRBJ1-5,CASSGSPGTPQHF,TGTGCCAGTAGTGGATCCCCGGGAACGCCCCAGCATTTT
.,TRBV28,TRBD2,TRBJ2-1,CASSFLTGGPGNEQFF,TGTGCCAGCAGTTTCTTAACGGGAGGGCCGGGAAATGAGCAGTTCTTC
.,TRBV7-3,.,TRBJ2-3,CASSLIGSGSHTDTQYF,TGTGCCAGCAGCTTAATAGGATCGGGAAGCCACACAGATACGCAGTATTTT
.,TRBV6-5,.,TRBJ1-2,CASSYSQAPTRRGYTF,TGTGCCAGCAGTTACTCCCAGGCGCCAACGCGACGGGGCTACACCTTC
.,TRBV6-4,TRBD1,TRBJ1-2,CASTTDRVGYGYTF,TGTGCCAGCACCACGGACAGGGTGGGCTATGGCTACACCTTC
.,TRBV11-3,.,TRBJ2-7,CASFPGGGDEQYF,TGTGCCAGCTTCCCCGGCGGAGGGGACGAGCAGTACTTC
.,TRBV10-2,.,TRBJ1-5,CASSEDSFNQPQHF,TGCGCCAGCAGTGAGGACAGTTTCAATCAGCCCCAGCATTTT
once,TRBV2,TRBD1,TRBJ1-2,CASSPGQGTYGYTF,TGTGCCAGCAGTCCCGGACAGGGGACCTATGGCTACACCTTC
.,TRBV6-6,.,TRBJ1-3,CASIEFFSGNTIYF,TGTGCCAGCATTGAGTTTTTCTCTGGAAACACCATATATTTT
.,TRBV30,.,TRBJ2-5,CAWNLGERGKETQYF,TGTGCCTGGAACCTAGGAGAGAGGGGGAAAGAGACCCAGTACTTC
.,TRBV6-5,TRBD1,TRBJ1-6,CASSDRDSPLHF,TGTGCCAGCAGTGACAGGGATTCACCCCTCCACTTT
.,TRBV5-6,.,TRBJ1-5,CASSLQGAHYSNQPQHF,TGTGCCAGCAGCTTGCAGGGTGCCCACTATAGCAATCAGCCCCAGCATTTT
.,TRBV10-1,.,TRBJ2-7,CASGSNRAEQYF,TGCGCCAGCGGCTCAAACAGGGCCGAGCAGTACTTC
once,TRBV11-1,TRBD1,TRBJ2-1,CASSSRDRDRNEQFF,TGTGCCAGCAGTTCACGGGACAGGGATCGTAATGAGCAGTTCTTC
.,TRBV5-5,.,TRBJ1-5,CASSVDQSRPQHF,TGTGCCAGCAGCGTCGATCAATCGCGGCCCCAGCATTTT
once,TRBV4-1,.,TRBJ2-5,CASSQEAFQETQYF,TGCGCCAGCAGCCAAGAAGCGTTCCAAGAGACCCAGTACTTC
.,TRBV6-5,.,TRBJ1-1,CARNRVRVLEAFF,TGTGCCAGAAACAGGGTGCGGGTATTAGAAGCTTTCTTT
.,TRBV27,TRBD2,TRBJ2-2,CASSPGIGRGAGELFF,TGTGCCAGCAGCCCCGGAATCGGGAGGGGCGCCGGGGAGCTGTTTTTT
.,TRBV4-2,TRBD2,TRBJ2-1,CASSERGTSVISDEQFF,TGTGCCAGCAGCGAGAGGGGGACTAGCGTTATATCGGATGAGCAGTTCTTC
.,TRBV11-3,.,TRBJ2-7,CASSLIGGAHEQYF,TGTGCCAGCAGCTTAATCGGGGGAGCCCACGAGCAGTACTTC
once,TRBV11-3,TRBD1,TRBJ1-2,CASSAPYSGTDYGYTF,TGTGCCAGCAGCGCCCCATACTCCGGGACAGACTATGGCTACACCTTC
.,TRBV5-1,.,TRBJ2-2,CASREGAVFTGELFF,TGCGCCAGCAGGGAGGGAGCGGTCTTTACCGGGGAGCTGTTTTTT
.,TRBV28,TRBD1,TRBJ1-2,CASSSQGDYGYTF,TGTGCCAGCAGCTCGCAGGGGGACTATGGCTACACCTTC
.,TRBV19,TRBD2,TRBJ2-2,CASSILVSSGRTGELFF,TGTGCCAGTAGTATCCTCGTGTCTAGCGGGAGAACCGGGGAGCTGTTTTTT
.,TRBV11-2,TRBD1,TRBJ2-7,CASSFQLLRTGSEQYF,TGTGCCAGCAGCTTCCAACTCCTACGGACAGGGAGCGAGCAGTACTTC
.,TRBV7-2,.,TRBJ1-6,CASSPGRHNSPLHF,TGTGCCAGCAGCCCCGGTCGTCATAATTCACCCCTCCACTTT
.,TRBV29-1,TRBD2,TRBJ2-3,CSVEKLANTDTQYF,TGCAGCGTTGAAAAACTAGCGAACACAGATACGCAGTATTTT
.,TRBV10-1,.,TRBJ2-3,CASSPGPRGDTQYF,TGCGCCAGCAGTCCCGGACCGCGAGGGGATACGCAGTATTTT
.,TRBV4-2,.,TRBJ2-1,CASSQELRVNEQFF,TGTGCCAGCAGCCAAGAGCTCAGGGTCAATGAGCAGTTCTTC
.,TRBV10-2,.,TRBJ2-7,CASSSSGTDGGYEQYF,TGCGCCAGCAGTTCTTCTGGGACAGATGGAGGGTACGAGCAGTACTTC
.,TRBV28,TRBD1,TRBJ2-2,CASIPGTGGTGELFF,TGTGCCAGCATTCCGGGGACAGGGGGAACCGGGGAGCTGTTTTTT
.,TRBV25-1,TRBD1,TRBJ2-2,CASSDQGTGGNTGELFF,TGTGCCAGCAGTGATCAAGGGACAGGGGGTAACACCGGGGAGCTGTTTTTT
.,TRBV2,TRBD1,TRBJ1-2,CASSYGQARGYGYTF,TGTGCCAGCAGTTACGGACAGGCCAGGGGCTATGGCTACACCTTC
once,TRBV7-6,TRBD1,TRBJ1-4,CASSFRQGVEKLFF,TGTGCCAGCAGCTTCAGACAGGGTGTTGAAAAACTGTTTTTT
.,TRBV7-9,.,TRBJ1-5,CASSDAGQSYSNQPQHF,TGTGCCAGCAGCGACGCAGGACAGTCGTATAGCAATCAGCCCCAGCATTTT
.,TRBV28,TRBD1,TRBJ1-6,CASSLTGKGNSPLHF,TGTGCCAGCAGTTTGACAGGGAAGGGTAATTCACCCCTCCACTTT
.,TRBV5-8,TRBD2,TRBJ2-3,CASSQGGFDTQYF,TGTGCCAGCAGCCAGGGAGGGTTTGATACGCAGTATTTT
.,TRBV5-1,TRBD1,TRBJ1-1,CASSWGQGWNTEAFF,TGCGCCAGCAGCTGGGGACAGGGGTGGAACACTGAAGCTTTCTTT
.,TRBV15,TRBD2,TRBJ2-7,CATSREQRGVYEQYF,TGTGCCACCAGCAGAGAGCAGCGGGGGGTTTACGAGCAGTACTTC
.,TRBV7-9,TRBD1,TRBJ2-5,CASQPGRQGRQETQYF,TGTGCCAGTCAGCCAGGACGACAGGGCCGACAAGAGACCCAGTACTTC